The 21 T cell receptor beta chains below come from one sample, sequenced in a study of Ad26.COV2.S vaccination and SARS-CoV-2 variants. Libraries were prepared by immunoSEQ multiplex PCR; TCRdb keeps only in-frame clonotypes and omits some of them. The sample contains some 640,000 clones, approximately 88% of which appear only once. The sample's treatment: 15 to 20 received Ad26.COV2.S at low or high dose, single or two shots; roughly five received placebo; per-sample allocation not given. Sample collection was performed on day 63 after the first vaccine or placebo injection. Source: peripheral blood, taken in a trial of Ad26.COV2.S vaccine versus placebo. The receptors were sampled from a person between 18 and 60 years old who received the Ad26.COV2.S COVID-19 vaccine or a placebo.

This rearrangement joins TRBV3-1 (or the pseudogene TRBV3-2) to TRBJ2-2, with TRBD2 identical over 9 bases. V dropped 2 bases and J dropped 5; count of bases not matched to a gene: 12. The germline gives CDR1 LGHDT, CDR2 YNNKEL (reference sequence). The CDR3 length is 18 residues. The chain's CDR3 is CASSQLGGSGGVTGELFF. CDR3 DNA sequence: TGTGCCAGCAGCCAACTTGGGGGTAGCGGGGGAGTTACCGGGGAGCTGTTTTTT.

CDR3 amino acids: CATKNRTNEKLFF. The CDR3 DNA follows: TGTGCCACCAAGAACAGGACTAATGAAAAACTGTTTTTT. V and J are TRBV12-3 or TRBV12-4 and TRBJ1-4; D may be TRBD1 (5 bases). There are 13 residues in the CDR3. Trimming left V 10 bases short and J 2 bases short, with 11 bases between.

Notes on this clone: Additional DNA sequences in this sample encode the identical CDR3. The CDR3 region has the DNA TGTGCCAGCAGTTATAGCTCCTCCTACAATGAGCAGTTCTTC. Translating gives CASSYSSSYNEQFF. The chain employs TRBV6-5 and TRBJ2-1, with D unresolved. Trimming took off 3 bases at V and 0 bases at J, with 6 bases between the two ends. The CDR3 extends over 14 amino acids. The V gene's germline CDR1 is MNHEY and CDR2 SVGAGI.

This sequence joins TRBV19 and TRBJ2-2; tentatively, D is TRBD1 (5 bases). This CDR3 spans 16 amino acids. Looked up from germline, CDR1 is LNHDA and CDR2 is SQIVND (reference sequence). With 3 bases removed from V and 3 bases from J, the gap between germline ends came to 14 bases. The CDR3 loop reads CASSMVGVLDTGELFF. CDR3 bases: TGTGCCAGTAGTATGGTAGGGGTGTTGGACACCGGGGAGCTGTTTTTT.

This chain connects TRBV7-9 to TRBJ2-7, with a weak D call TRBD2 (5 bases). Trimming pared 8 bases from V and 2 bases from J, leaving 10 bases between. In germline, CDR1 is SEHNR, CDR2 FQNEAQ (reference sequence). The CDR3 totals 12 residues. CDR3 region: CASGRGTYEQYF. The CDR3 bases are TGTGCCAGCGGTAGAGGGACCTACGAGCAGTACTTC.

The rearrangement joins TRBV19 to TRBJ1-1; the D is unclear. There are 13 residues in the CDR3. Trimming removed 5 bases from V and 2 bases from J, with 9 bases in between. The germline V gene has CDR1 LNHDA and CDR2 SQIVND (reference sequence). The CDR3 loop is CASSVLINTEAFF. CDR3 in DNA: TGTGCCAGTAGTGTTTTAATAAACACTGAAGCTTTCTTT. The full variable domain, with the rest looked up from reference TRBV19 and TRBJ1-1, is DGGITQSPKYLFRKEGQNVTLSCEQNLNHDAMYWYRQDPGQGLRLIYYSQIVNDFQKGDIAEGYSVSREKKESFPLTVTSAQKNPTAFYLCASSVLINTEAFFGQGTRLTVV.

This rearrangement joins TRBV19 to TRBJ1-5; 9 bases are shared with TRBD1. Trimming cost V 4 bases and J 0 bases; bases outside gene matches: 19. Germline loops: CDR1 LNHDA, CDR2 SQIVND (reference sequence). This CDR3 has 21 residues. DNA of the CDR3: TGTGCCAGTAGTAGAACCCACCGGACAGGGGAGGGTCCTTATAGCAATCAGCCCCAGCATTTT. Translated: CASSRTHRTGEGPYSNQPQHF.

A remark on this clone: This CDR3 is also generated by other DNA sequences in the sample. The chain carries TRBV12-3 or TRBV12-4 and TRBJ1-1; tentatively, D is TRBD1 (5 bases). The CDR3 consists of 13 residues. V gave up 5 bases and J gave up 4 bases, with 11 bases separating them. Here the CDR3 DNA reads TGTGCCAGCAGTCTGCTCGGGGGCACTGAAGCTTTCTTT. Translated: CASSLLGGTEAFF.

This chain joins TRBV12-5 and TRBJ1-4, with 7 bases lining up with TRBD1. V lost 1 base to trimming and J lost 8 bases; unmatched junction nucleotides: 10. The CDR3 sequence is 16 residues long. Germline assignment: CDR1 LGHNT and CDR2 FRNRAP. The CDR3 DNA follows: TGTGCTAGTGGTTTGGAGGCAGGGGGGGATGAAGAAAAACTGTTTTTT. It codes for CASGLEAGGDEEKLFF.

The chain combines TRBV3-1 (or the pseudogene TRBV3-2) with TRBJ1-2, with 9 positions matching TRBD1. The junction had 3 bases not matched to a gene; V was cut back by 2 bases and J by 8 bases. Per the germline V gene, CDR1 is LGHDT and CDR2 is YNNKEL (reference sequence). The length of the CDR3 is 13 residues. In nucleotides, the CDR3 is TGTGCCAGCAGCCAATGGACAGGGGTAGGCTACACCTTC. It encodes CASSQWTGVGYTF.

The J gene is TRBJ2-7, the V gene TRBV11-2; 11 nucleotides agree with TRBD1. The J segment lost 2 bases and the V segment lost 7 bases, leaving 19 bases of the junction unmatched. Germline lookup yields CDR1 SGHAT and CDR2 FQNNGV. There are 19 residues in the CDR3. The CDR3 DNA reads TGTGCCAGCACTTTATTCGGGACAGGGGGTTTGACGCTAGCCTACGAGCAGTACTTC. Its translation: CASTLFGTGGLTLAYEQYF.

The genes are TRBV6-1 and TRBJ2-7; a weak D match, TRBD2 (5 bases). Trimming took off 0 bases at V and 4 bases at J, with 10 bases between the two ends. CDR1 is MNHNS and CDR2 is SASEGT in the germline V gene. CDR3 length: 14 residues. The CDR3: CASSEAGRPYEQYF. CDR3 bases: TGTGCCAGCAGTGAAGCAGGGAGACCGTACGAGCAGTACTTC.

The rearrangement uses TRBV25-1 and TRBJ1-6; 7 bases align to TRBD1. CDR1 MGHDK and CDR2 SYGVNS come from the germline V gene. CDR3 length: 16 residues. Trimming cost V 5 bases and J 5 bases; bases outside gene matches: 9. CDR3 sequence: CASSPNRDRNNSPLHF. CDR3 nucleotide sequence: TGTGCCAGCAGTCCCAACCGGGACAGAAATAATTCACCCCTCCACTTT.

For the CDR3, the DNA is TGTGCCAGTAGTCCGAATAGCAGGAGCTCCTACGAGCAGTACTTC. The encoded protein is CASSPNSRSSYEQYF. V gene TRBV19 combines with J gene TRBJ2-7; D ambiguous. This CDR3 comprises 15 residues. Looked up from germline, CDR1 is LNHDA and CDR2 is SQIVND (reference sequence). V dropped 5 bases and J dropped 0 bases, with 14 bases sitting between them.

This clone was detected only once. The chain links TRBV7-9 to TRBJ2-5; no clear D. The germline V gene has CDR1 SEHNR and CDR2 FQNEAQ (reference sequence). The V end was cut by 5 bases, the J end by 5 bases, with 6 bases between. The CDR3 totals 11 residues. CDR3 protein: CASSGWETQYF. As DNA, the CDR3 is TGTGCCAGCAGCGGGTGGGAGACCCAGTACTTC.

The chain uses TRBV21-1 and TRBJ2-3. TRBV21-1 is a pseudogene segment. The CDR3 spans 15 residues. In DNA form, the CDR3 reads TGTGCCAGCAGCAGCCGGGACCGTGGCGCAGATACGCAGTATTTT. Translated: CASSSRDRGADTQYF.

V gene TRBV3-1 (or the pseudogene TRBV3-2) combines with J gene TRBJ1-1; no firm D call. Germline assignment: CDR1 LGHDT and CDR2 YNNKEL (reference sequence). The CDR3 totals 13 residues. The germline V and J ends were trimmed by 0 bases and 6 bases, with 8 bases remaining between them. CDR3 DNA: TGTGCCAGCAGCCAAGATTTCGGGGCTGAAGCTTTCTTT. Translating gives CASSQDFGAEAFF.

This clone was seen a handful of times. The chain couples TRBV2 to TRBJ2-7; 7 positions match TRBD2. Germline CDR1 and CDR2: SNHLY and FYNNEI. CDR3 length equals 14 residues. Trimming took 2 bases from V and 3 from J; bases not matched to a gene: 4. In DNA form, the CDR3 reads TGTGCCAGCAGTGAACCTCCTAGCGGCTACGAGCAGTACTTC. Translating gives CASSEPPSGYEQYF. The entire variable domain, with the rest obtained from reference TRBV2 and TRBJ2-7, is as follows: EPEVTQTPSHQVTQMGQEVILRCVPISNHLYFYWYRQILGQKVEFLVSFYNNEISEKSEIFDDQFSVERPDGSNFTLKIRSTKLEDSAMYFCASSEPPSGYEQYFGPGTRLTVT.

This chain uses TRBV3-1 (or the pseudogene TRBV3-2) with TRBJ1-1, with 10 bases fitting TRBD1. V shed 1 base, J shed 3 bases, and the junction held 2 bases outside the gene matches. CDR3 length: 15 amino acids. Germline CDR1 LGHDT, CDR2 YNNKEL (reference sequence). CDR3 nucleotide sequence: TGTGCCAGCAGCCAAGGGACAGGGGGGGACACTGAAGCTTTCTTT. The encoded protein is CASSQGTGGDTEAFF.

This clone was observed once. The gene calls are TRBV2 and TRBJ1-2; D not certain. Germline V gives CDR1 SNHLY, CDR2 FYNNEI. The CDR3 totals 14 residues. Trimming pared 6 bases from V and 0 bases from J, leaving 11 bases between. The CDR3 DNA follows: TGTGCCAGCAGGCGTGGGGAAGCTAACTATGGCTACACCTTC. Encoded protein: CASRRGEANYGYTF.

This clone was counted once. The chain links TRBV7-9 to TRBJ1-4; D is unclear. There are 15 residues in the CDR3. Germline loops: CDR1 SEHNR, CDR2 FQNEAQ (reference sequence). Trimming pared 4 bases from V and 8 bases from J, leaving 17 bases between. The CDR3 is CASSSDASMGEKLFF. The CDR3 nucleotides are TGTGCCAGCAGCTCGGACGCCTCGATGGGGGAAAAACTGTTTTTT.